This TCR beta chain derives from a study of cytomegalovirus exposure and HLA in healthy donors. General study findings and limits: Most of the CMV-associated TCR beta chains (in a later analysis) appeared to be HLA-restricted.

In regard to this clone: Antigen specificity is unknown.

The CDR3 covers 15 residues. Germline V CDR1 and CDR2: MGHRA, YSYEKL. Trimming took off 0 bases at V and 4 bases at J, with 7 bases between the two ends. Primers included in the PCR were 60 Vbeta and 13 Jbeta primers. Using immunoSEQ multiplex PCR, the repertoire was profiled, and TCRdb retains in-frame clones only, with some absent. The data contain about 62,000 clones, over 60% of them singletons. Source material: PBMCs. This sequence originates from a woman aged 30 to 39 in good health and CMV-seronegative. The gene calls are TRBV4-1 and TRBJ2-6; D is unclear. The chain's CDR3 is CASSQDVSGANVLTF. CDR3 nucleotide sequence: TGCGCCAGCAGCCAAGATGTATCGGGGGCCAACGTCCTGACTTTC.